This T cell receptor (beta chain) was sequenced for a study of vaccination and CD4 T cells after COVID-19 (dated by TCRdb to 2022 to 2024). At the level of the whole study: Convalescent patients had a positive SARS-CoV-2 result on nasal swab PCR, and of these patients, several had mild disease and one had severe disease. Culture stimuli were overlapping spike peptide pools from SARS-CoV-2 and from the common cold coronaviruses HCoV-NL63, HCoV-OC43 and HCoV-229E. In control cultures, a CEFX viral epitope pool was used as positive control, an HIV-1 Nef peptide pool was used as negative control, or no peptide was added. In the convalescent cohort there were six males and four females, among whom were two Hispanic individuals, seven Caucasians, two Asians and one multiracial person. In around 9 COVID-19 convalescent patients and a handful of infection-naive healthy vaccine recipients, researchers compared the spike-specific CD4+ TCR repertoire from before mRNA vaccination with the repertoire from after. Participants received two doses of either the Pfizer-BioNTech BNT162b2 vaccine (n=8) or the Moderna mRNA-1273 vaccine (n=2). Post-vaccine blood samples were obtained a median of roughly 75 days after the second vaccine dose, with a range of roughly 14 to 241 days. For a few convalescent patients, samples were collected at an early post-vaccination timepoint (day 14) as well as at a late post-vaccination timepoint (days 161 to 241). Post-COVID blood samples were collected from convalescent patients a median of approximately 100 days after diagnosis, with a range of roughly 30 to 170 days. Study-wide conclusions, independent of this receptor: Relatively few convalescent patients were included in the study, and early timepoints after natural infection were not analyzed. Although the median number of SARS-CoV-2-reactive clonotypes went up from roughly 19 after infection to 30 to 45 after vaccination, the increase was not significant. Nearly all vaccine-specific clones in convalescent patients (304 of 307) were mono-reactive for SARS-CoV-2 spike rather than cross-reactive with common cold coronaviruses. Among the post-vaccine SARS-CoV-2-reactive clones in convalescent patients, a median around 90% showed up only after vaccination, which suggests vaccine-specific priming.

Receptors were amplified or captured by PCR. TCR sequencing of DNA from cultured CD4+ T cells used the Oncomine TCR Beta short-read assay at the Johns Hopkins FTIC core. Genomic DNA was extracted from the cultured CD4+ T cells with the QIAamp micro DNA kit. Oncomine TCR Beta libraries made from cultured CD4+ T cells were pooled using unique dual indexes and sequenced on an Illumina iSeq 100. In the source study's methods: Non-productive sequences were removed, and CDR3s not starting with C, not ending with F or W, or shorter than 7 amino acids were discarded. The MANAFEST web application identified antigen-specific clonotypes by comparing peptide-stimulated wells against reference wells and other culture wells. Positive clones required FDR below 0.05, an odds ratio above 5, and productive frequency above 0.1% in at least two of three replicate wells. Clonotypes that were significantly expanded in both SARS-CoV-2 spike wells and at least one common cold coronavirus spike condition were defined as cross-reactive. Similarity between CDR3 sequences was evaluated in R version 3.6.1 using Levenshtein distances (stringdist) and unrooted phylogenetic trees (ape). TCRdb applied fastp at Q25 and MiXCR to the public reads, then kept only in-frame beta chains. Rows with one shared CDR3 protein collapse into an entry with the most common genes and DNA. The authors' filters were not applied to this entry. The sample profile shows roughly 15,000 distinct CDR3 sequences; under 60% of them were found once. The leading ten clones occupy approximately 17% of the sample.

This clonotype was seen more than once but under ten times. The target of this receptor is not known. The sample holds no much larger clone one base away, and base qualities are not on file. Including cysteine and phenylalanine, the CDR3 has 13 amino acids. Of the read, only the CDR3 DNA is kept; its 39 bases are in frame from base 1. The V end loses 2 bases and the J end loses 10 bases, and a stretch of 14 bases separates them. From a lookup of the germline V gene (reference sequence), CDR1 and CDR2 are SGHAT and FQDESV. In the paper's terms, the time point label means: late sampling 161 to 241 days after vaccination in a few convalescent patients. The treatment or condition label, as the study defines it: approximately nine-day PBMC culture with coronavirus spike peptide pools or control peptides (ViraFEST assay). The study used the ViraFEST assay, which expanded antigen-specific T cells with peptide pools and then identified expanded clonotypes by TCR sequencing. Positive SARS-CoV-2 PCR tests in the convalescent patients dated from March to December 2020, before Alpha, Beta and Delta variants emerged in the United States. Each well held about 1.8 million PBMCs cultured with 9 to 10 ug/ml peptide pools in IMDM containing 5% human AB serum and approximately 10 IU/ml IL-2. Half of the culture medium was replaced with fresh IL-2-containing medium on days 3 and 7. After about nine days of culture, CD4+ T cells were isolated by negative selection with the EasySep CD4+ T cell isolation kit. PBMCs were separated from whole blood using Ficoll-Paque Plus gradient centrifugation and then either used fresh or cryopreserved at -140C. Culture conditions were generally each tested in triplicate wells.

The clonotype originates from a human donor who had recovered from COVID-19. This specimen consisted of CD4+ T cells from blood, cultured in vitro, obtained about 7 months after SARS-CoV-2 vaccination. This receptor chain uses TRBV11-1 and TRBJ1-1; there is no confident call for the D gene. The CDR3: CASSLYWSTVAFF. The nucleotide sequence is TGTGCCAGCAGCTTATATTGGTCTACAGTAGCTTTCTTT.